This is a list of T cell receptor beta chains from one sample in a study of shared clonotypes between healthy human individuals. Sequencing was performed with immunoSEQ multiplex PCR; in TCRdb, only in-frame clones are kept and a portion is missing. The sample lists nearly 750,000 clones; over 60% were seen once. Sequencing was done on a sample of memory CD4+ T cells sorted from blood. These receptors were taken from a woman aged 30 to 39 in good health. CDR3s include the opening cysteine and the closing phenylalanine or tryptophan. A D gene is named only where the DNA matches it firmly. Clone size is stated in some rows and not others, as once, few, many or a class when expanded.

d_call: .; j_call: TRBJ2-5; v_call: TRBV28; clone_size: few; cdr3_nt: TGTGCCAGCAGTTTATTGGCCGCGGAGACCCAGTACTTC; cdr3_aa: CASSLLAAETQYF
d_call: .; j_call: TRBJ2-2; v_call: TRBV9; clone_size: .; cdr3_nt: TGTGCCAGCAGCGTAGCTAGAGGATACTATAACACCGGGGAGCTGTTTTTT; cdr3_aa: CASSVARGYYNTGELFF
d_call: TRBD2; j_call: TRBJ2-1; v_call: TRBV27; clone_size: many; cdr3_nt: TGTGCCAGCAGTTTAAGGACTAGCGGGAGCGGCGGCAATGAGCAGTTCTTC; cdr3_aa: CASSLRTSGSGGNEQFF
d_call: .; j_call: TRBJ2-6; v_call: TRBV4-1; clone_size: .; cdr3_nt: TGCGCCAGCAGCCGCCAGGGTGTTCCTGGGGCCAACGTCCTGACTTTC; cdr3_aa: CASSRQGVPGANVLTF
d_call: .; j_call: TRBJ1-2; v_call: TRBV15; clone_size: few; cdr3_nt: TGTGCCACCAGCGCACGGCACCGTGAGGGCTACACCTTC; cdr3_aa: CATSARHREGYTF
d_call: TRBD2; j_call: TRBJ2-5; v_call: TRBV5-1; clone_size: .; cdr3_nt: TGCGCCAGCAGGCAGACTAGCGGGAGTAAGCGCGGAGAGACCCAGTACTTC; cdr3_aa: CASRQTSGSKRGETQYF
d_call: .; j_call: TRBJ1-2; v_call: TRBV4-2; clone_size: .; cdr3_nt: TGTGCCAGCAGCCCCGGGACGGAAAACGCTGGCTACACCTTC; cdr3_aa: CASSPGTENAGYTF
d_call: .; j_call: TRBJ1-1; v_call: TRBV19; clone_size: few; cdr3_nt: TGTGCCAGTAGCCTACTCCCGAGCCAAGGGGGCACTGAAGCTTTCTTT; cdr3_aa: CASSLLPSQGGTEAFF
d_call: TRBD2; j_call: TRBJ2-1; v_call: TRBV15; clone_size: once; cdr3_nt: TGTGCCACCAGCAGAGAGTCGATAGCGGGGGAGTTAAAGTTCTTC; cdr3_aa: CATSRESIAGELKFF
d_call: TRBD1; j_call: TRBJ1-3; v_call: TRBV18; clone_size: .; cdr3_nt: TGTGCCAGCCTAACAGGGGGCTCTGGAAACACCATATATTTT; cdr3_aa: CASLTGGSGNTIYF
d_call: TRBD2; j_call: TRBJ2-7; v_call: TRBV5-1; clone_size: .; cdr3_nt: TGCGCCAGCAGCACAAGGACTAGGCCCTACGAGCAGTACTTC; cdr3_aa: CASSTRTRPYEQYF
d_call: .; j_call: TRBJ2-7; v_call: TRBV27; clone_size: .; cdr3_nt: TGTGCCAGCAGTCCCACAGGGGGGGCCTACGAGCAGTACTTC; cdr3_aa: CASSPTGGAYEQYF
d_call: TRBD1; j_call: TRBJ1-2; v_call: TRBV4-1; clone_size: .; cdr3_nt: TGCGCCAGCAGACCGGGACAGGGACTATCTAACTATGGCTACACCTTC; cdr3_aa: CASRPGQGLSNYGYTF
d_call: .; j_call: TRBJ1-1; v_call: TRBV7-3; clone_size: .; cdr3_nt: TGTGCCAGCAGCCACCGATGGAACACTGAAGCTTTCTTT; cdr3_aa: CASSHRWNTEAFF
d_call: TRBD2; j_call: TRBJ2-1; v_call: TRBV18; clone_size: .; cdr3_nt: TGTGCCAGCTCACGTCCGGGCGGGAGGGCCGCCGATGAGCAGTTCTTC; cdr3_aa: CASSRPGGRAADEQFF
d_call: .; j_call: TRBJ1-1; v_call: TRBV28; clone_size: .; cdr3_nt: TGTGCCAGCAGTTTAATCCTCAAGAACGCTGAAGCTTTCTTT; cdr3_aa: CASSLILKNAEAFF
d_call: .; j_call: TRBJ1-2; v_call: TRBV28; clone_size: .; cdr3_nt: TGTGCCAGCAGTTTTCGGACTCTGAGGCATGGCTACACCTTC; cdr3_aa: CASSFRTLRHGYTF
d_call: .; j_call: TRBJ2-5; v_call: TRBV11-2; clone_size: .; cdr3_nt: TGTGCCAGCAGCTCCCCCGGAAGAGGGACAGAGACCCAGTACTTC; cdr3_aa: CASSSPGRGTETQYF
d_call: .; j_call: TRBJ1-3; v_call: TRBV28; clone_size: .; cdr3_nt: TGTGCCAGCACAGACAAGTCAAACACCATATATTTT; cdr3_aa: CASTDKSNTIYF
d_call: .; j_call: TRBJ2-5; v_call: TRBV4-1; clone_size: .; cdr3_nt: TGCGCCAGCAGCCAAGATTGGGCGGACCCGTCGTTCCGGGAGACCCAGTACTTC; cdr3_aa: CASSQDWADPSFRETQYF
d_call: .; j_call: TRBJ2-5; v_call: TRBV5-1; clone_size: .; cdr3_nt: TGCGCCAGCAGCTTGGATCTGGGGAAAGAGACCCAGTACTTC; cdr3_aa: CASSLDLGKETQYF
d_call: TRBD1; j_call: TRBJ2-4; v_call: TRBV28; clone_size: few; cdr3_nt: TGTGCCAGCAGGAGGGACAGCCCTGAAGCCAAAAACATTCAGTACTTC; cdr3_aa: CASRRDSPEAKNIQYF
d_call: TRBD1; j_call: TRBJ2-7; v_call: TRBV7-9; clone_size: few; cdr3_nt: TGTGCCAGCAGTCCTGACAGGGTCCTGGGCGAGCAGTACTTC; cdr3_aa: CASSPDRVLGEQYF
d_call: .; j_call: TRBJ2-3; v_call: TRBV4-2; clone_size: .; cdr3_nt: TGTGCCAGCAGCCAAGAGGAAACGACAGATACGCAGTATTTT; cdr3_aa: CASSQEETTDTQYF
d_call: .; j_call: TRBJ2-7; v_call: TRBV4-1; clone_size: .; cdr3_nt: TGCGCCAGCAGCCGCTATTTGGGGGAGTTCTCCTACGAGCAGTACTTC; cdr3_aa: CASSRYLGEFSYEQYF
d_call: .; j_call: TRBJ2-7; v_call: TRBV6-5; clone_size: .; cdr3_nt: TGTGCCAGCAGTTATAAGGGGCCCCACTCCTACGAGCAGTACTTC; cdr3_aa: CASSYKGPHSYEQYF
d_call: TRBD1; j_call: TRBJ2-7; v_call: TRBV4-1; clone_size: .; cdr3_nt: TGCGCCAGCGCGTGGGGACAGGGGTCCTACGAGCAGTACTTC; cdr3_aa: CASAWGQGSYEQYF
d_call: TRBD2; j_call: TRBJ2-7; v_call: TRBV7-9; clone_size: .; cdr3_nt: TGTGCCAGCAGCTTAGACCTAGCGGGAAGGGCCTACGAGCAGTACTTC; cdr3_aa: CASSLDLAGRAYEQYF
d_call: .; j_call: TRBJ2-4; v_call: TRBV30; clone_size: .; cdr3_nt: TGTGCCTGGAGTGTTGGGACAAACAAAAACATTCAGTACTTC; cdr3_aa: CAWSVGTNKNIQYF
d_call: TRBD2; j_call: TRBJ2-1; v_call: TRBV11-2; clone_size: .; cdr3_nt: TGTGCCAGCAGCTTAGTAGCGGGGAGCTCCTACAATGAGCAGTTCTTC; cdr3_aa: CASSLVAGSSYNEQFF
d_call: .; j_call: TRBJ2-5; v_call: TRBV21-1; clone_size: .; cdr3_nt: TGTGCCAGCAGCATCATAAGATGGACGGACGAAGAGACCCAGTACTTC; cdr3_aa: CASSIIRWTDEETQYF
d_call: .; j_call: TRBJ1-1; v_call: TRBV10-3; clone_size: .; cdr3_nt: TGTGCCATCAGTGAGGGCGGGGGTCCGAACACTGAAGCTTTCTTT; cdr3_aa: CAISEGGGPNTEAFF
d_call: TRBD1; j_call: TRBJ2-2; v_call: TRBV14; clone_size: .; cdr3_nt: TGTGCCAGCAGCCGTTTACAGGGGACAGCGGGGGAGCTGTTTTTT; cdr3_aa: CASSRLQGTAGELFF
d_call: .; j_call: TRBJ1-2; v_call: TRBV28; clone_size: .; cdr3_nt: TGTGCCAGCAGTACCCATACAGGGATTCTCTATGGCTACACCTTC; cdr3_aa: CASSTHTGILYGYTF
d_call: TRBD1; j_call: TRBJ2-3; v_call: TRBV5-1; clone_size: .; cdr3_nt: TGCGCCAGCAGCTTGGGACAGGGGGTCAACACAGATACGCAGTATTTT; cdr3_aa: CASSLGQGVNTDTQYF
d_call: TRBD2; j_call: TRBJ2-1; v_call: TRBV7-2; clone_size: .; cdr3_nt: TGTGCCAGCAGCCCGTTTGCCCGGGGACTAGCGGAGTTCTACAATGAGCAGTTCTTC; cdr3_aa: CASSPFARGLAEFYNEQFF